One sample yielded the 6 T cell receptor beta chains listed below, sequenced in a study of technical replicates of blood from a handful of donors. Method: immunoSEQ multiplex PCR; TCRdb's copy keeps in-frame clones and lacks some. The sample includes around 84,000 clones, around nine tenths of them seen just once. Sequences were obtained from T cells isolated from PBMCs. The origin of the receptors is a human donor in good health.

This rearrangement joins TRBV2 to TRBJ2-7; the D gene is possibly TRBD2 (6 bases). Germline-derived CDR1 and CDR2 are SNHLY and FYNNEI. The CDR3 runs to 17 residues. Trimming shortened V by 1 base and J by 6 bases, and 22 bases separated the two germline ends. The DNA for the CDR3 is TGTGCCAGCAGTGAAGTGTCTGGTGGAGGGCCGAGGCGCGAGCAGTACTTC. Its translation: CASSEVSGGGPRREQYF. Full variable domain (outside the CDR3, taken from reference TRBV2 and TRBJ2-7): EPEVTQTPSHQVTQMGQEVILRCVPISNHLYFYWYRQILGQKVEFLVSFYNNEISEKSEIFDDQFSVERPDGSNFTLKIRSTKLEDSAMYFCASSEVSGGGPRREQYFGPGTRLTVT.

The chain has TRBV19 and TRBJ1-3; TRBD1 might be the D (6 bases). Germline lookup yields CDR1 LNHDA and CDR2 SQIVND (reference sequence). This CDR3 has 15 amino acids. Trimming took off 6 bases at V and 2 bases at J, with 14 bases between the two ends. This CDR3 is CASSPLGQTGNTIYF. In nucleotides, the CDR3 is TGTGCCAGTAGCCCCTTGGGACAAACTGGAAACACCATATATTTT.

The rearrangement joins TRBV6-1 to TRBJ1-5, with 11 bases aligning to TRBD1. After removal of 6 bases from V and 4 bases from J, the junction contained 5 bases not matched to a gene. This CDR3 has 15 amino acids. Germline assignment: CDR1 MNHNS and CDR2 SASEGT. CDR3 nucleotides: TGTGCCAGCAGAGGACAGGGGGCCGGTAATCAGCCCCAGCATTTT. It specifies CASRGQGAGNQPQHF.

This chain connects TRBV27 to TRBJ2-3; 9 bases are a match to TRBD2. This CDR3 has 14 residues. Germline CDR1 is MNHEY and CDR2 is SMNVEV (reference sequence). The trim removed 7 bases at V and 2 bases at J, leaving 4 bases unmatched. CDR3 amino acids: CASMASGITDTQYF. The CDR3 DNA sequence: TGTGCCAGCATGGCTAGCGGGATCACAGATACGCAGTATTTT.

The V gene is TRBV28, the J gene TRBJ2-1; TRBD2 matches 11 bases. Germline V CDR1 and CDR2: MDHEN, SYDVKM. V lost 8 bases to trimming and J lost 0 bases; unmatched junction nucleotides: 9. The CDR3 contains 17 residues. CDR3 region: CASDPVAGGSSYNEQFF. The DNA for the CDR3 is TGTGCCAGCGATCCTGTAGCGGGAGGGAGCTCCTACAATGAGCAGTTCTTC.

The chain has TRBV6-6 and TRBJ2-6; D unresolved. V lost 8 bases and J 0 bases, leaving 11 bases between the germline ends. CDR1 and CDR2 (germline): MNHNY, SVGAGI (reference sequence). CDR3 length: 15 residues. The CDR3 loop is CASAARNSGANVLTF. The CDR3 DNA reads as TGTGCCAGCGCCGCGAGAAACTCTGGGGCCAACGTCCTGACTTTC.